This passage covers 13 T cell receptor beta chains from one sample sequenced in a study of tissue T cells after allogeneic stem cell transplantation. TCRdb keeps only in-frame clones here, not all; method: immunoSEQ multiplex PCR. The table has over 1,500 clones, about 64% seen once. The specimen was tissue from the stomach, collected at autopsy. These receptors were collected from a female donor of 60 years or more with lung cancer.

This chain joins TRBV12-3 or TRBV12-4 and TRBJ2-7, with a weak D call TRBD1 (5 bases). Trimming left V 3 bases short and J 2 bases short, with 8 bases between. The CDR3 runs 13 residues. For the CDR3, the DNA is TGTGCCAGCAGTTTTAGGGGCACCTACGAGCAGTACTTC. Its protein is CASSFRGTYEQYF.

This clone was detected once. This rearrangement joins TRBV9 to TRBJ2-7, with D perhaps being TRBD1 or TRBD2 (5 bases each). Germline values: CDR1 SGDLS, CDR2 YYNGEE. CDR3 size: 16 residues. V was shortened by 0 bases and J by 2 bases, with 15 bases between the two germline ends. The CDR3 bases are TGTGCCAGCAGCGTAGGTCCCCGGGACCGACCCTACGAGCAGTACTTC. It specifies CASSVGPRDRPYEQYF.

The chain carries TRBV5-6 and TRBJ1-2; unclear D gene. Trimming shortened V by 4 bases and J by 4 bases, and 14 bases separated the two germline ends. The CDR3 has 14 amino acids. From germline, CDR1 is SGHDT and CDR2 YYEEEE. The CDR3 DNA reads TGTGCCAGCAGCCCAAGCTCTATTCGCTATGGCTACACCTTC. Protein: CASSPSSIRYGYTF.

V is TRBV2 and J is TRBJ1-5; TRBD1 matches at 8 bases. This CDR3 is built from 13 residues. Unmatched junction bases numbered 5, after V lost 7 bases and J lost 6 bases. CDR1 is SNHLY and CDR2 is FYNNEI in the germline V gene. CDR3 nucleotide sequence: TGTGCCAGCAATATACAGGGGGGTCAGCCCCAGCATTTT. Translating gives CASNIQGGQPQHF.

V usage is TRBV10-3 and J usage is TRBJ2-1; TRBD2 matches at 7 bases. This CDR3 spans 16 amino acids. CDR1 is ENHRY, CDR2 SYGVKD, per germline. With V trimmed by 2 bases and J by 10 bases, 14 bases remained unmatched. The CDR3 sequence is CAISEGHPRLAREQFF. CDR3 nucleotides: TGTGCCATCAGTGAGGGACACCCCCGACTAGCACGGGAGCAGTTCTTC.

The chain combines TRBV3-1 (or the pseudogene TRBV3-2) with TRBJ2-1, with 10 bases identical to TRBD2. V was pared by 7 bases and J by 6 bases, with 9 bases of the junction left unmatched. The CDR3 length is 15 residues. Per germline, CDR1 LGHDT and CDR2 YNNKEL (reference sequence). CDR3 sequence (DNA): TGTGCCAGCATAAAAAGCGGGGGGGAGGGCAATGAGCAGTTCTTC. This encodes CASIKSGGEGNEQFF.

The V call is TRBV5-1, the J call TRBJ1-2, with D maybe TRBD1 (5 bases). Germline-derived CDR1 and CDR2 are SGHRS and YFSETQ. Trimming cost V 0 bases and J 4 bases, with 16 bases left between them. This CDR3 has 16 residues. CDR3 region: CASSLGSGLESYGYTF. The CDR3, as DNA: TGCGCCAGCAGCTTGGGCTCAGGGTTGGAAAGCTATGGCTACACCTTC.

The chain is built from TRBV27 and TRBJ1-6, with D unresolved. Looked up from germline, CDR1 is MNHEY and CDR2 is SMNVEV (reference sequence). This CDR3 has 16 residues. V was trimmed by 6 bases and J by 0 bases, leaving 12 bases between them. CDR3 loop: CASRLKQYSYNSPLHF. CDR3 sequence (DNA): TGTGCCAGCAGATTAAAGCAGTACTCCTATAATTCACCCCTCCACTTT.

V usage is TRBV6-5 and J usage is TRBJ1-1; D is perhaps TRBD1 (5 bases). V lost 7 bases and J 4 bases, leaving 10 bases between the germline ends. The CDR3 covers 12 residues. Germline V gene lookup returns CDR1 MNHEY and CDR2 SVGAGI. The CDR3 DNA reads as TGTGCCAGCACCCAGGGAGGCACTGAAGCTTTCTTT. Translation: CASTQGGTEAFF.

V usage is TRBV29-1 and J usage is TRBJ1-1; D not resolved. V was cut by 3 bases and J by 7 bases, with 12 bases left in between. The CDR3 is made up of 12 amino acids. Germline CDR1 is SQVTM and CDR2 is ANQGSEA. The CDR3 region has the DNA TGCAGCGTTGAGGCCCCGAACGTTGAAGCTTTCTTT. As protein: CSVEAPNVEAFF.

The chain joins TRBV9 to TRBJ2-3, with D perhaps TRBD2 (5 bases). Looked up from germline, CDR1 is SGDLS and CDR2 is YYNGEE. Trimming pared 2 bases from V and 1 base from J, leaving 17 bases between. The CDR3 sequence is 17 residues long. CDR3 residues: CASSVRFYGLGTDTQYF. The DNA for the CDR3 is TGTGCCAGCAGCGTTCGATTTTACGGACTTGGCACAGATACGCAGTATTTT.

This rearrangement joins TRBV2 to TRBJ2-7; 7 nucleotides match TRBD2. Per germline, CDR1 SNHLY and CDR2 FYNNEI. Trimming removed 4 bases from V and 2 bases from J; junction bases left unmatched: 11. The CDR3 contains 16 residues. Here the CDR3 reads CASSGGGGGSPYEQYF. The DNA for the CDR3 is TGTGCCAGCAGTGGGGGTGGAGGCGGGAGCCCCTACGAGCAGTACTTC.

The CDR3 region has the DNA TGTGCCAGCAGCCAAAAGCGGGACAGCCCATATGGCTACACCTTC. Translated: CASSQKRDSPYGYTF. The J gene is TRBJ1-2, the V gene TRBV16; TRBD1 matches 7 bases. Unmatched junction bases numbered 8, after V lost 2 bases and J lost 5 bases. There are 15 residues in the CDR3. Germline V gives CDR1 KGHSY, CDR2 FQNENV.